This T cell receptor beta chain was recovered during a study of T cells in Graves' hyperthyroidism and ophthalmopathy. General study findings and limits: Most clonotypes expanded in the thyroid (above 0.001) were also present in blood.

Criteria for exclusion of patients were uncontrolled infection, other autoimmune disease, pregnancy or lactation. Diagnoses were established using clinical symptoms, serum thyroxine and TRAb, thyroid ultrasound and orbital computed tomography. Amplified TCR beta CDR3 regions came from RNA transcripts. HTBI primers were employed in a first-round RT-PCR of the TCR CDR3. TCRdb called the multiplex PCR reads again in MiXCR, with one record for every CDR3 protein. Of approximately 400,000 distinct CDR3 sequences listed, approximately 15% were seen once; the top ten hold 8% to 13%. This clonotype came up many times. Antigen: not known. The TCR was taken from a woman aged 55-75 years with Graves' hyperthyroidism. The sequenced sample consisted of blood.

CDR3 DNA: TGTGCCATCAGTGAGACCCACAGGAGCCTGAACACTGAAGCTTTCTTT. Translated: CAISETHRSLNTEAFF. V and J are TRBV10-3 and TRBJ1-1; D possibly corresponds to TRBD1 (5 bases). This CDR3 contains 16 residues. Germline V gene lookup returns CDR1 ENHRY and CDR2 SYGVKD. The ends were cut back, 2 bases at V and 0 bases at J, with 13 bases in the middle.